These T cell receptor beta chains were read from a single sample in a study of beta chain features in type 1 diabetes. TCRdb's copy holds only in-frame clones and misses some; the assay was immunoSEQ multiplex PCR. The sample holds about 320,000 clones; 14% are singletons and the top ten take 6.7%. The sequenced sample was central memory CD4+ T cells from blood. These receptors all come from a man aged 25 to 40 in good health. Both conserved end residues are part of each CDR3. A D gene is named only where the DNA matches it firmly. Clone size is not always given. Where it is, it says once, few, many or a class for expanded clones.

D,V,size,J,CDR3,DNA
NA,TRBV5-5,many,TRBJ2-7,CASSWETAYEQYF,TGTGCCAGCAGCTGGGAGACAGCCTACGAGCAGTACTTC
TRBD1,TRBV5-1,NA,TRBJ1-2,CASSTGQGGGGYTF,TGCGCCAGCAGCACAGGACAGGGCGGAGGGGGCTACACCTTC
NA,TRBV6-1,few,TRBJ1-2,CASSRDAGGYTF,TGTGCCAGCAGTCGCGACGCGGGTGGCTACACCTTC
NA,TRBV7-9,NA,TRBJ2-1,CASSLLGGNEQFF,TGTGCCAGCAGCTTACTTGGGGGCAATGAGCAGTTCTTC
TRBD2,TRBV18,few,TRBJ2-3,CASSPGGARSDTQYF,TGTGCCAGCTCACCGGGAGGGGCGCGTTCGGATACGCAGTATTTT
NA,TRBV27,NA,TRBJ1-1,CASRFGWGESKAFF,TGTGCCAGTCGGTTTGGTTGGGGGGAGTCTAAAGCTTTCTTT
NA,TRBV2,NA,TRBJ2-2,CASSPTGFVSTGELFF,TGTGCCAGCAGTCCGACCGGTTTCGTTAGCACCGGGGAGCTGTTTTTT
NA,TRBV6-5,few,TRBJ2-3,CAITEGGSTDTQYF,TGTGCCATCACAGAGGGGGGAAGCACAGATACGCAGTATTTT
NA,TRBV5-4,few,TRBJ1-3,CASSYRDSGNTIYF,TGTGCCAGCAGCTACCGGGACTCTGGAAACACCATATATTTT
NA,TRBV29-1,few,TRBJ2-5,CSKKTGETQYF,TGCAGCAAGAAAACGGGAGAGACCCAGTACTTC
NA,TRBV18,many,TRBJ1-4,CASSPAGSEKLFF,TGTGCCAGCTCACCCGCGGGTTCTGAAAAACTGTTTTTT
TRBD2,TRBV5-1,NA,TRBJ2-1,CASSLGASGSYNEQFF,TGCGCCAGCAGCTTGGGGGCTAGCGGTTCCTACAATGAGCAGTTCTTC
TRBD2,TRBV4-1,NA,TRBJ2-2,CASSQIAGGGAGELFF,TGCGCCAGCAGCCAAATAGCGGGGGGCGGCGCCGGGGAGCTGTTTTTT
NA,TRBV25-1,NA,TRBJ1-4,CASSEPPHLGDTNEKLFF,TGTGCCAGCAGTGAACCTCCACATTTAGGGGATACTAATGAAAAACTGTTTTTT
NA,TRBV7-2,NA,TRBJ2-6,CASSLARMSGANVLTF,TGTGCCAGCAGCTTAGCCCGTATGTCTGGGGCCAACGTCCTGACTTTC
TRBD1,TRBV6-6,once,TRBJ1-1,CASSAGGSTEAFF,TGTGCCAGCAGCGCAGGGGGGAGCACTGAAGCTTTCTTT
TRBD2,TRBV11-3,few,TRBJ2-3,CASSSHSGNTDTQYF,TGTGCCAGCAGCTCTCATAGCGGGAACACAGATACGCAGTATTTT
TRBD2,TRBV5-1,NA,TRBJ2-3,CASSNRDYTDTQYF,TGCGCCAGCAGCAACCGGGACTACACAGATACGCAGTATTTT
TRBD1,TRBV6-5,NA,TRBJ2-1,CASSPQGANYNEQFF,TGTGCCAGCAGTCCCCAGGGGGCCAACTACAATGAGCAGTTCTTC
NA,TRBV30,few,TRBJ1-1,CAWRLGGHNTEAFF,TGTGCCTGGAGACTCGGGGGGCATAACACTGAAGCTTTCTTT
NA,TRBV9,NA,TRBJ1-6,CASSVVGLDSPLHF,TGTGCCAGCAGCGTAGTAGGGTTGGATTCACCCCTCCACTTT
NA,TRBV5-6,many,TRBJ2-3,CASSSQVWGMTDTQYF,TGTGCCAGCAGCTCGCAGGTTTGGGGGATGACAGATACGCAGTATTTT
TRBD1,TRBV5-6,NA,TRBJ2-1,CASSPVPGQGSPVNEQFF,TGTGCCAGCAGCCCCGTCCCGGGACAGGGCTCTCCAGTCAATGAGCAGTTCTTC
NA,TRBV20-1,NA,TRBJ2-1,CRGVRGNEQFF,TGCAGAGGAGTTCGGGGTAATGAGCAGTTCTTC
NA,TRBV4-3,NA,TRBJ2-5,CASSKCRTQYF,TGCGCCAGCAGCAAGTGCAGAACCCAGTACTTC
TRBD1,TRBV4-1,few,TRBJ1-1,CASSQDGTGAIEAFF,TGCGCCAGCAGCCAAGATGGGACAGGGGCGATTGAAGCTTTCTTT
NA,TRBV7-6,NA,TRBJ1-5,CASSTYSGLGSPQHF,TGTGCCAGCAGCACTTATTCCGGGCTCGGCAGCCCCCAGCATTTT
TRBD1,TRBV6-5,few,TRBJ2-2,CASLGTDNTGELFF,TGTGCCAGCCTTGGGACAGACAACACCGGGGAGCTGTTTTTT
TRBD2,TRBV25-1,few,TRBJ2-1,CASTGRAWNEQFF,TGTGCCAGCACCGGGAGGGCCTGGAATGAGCAGTTCTTC
NA,TRBV7-2,few,TRBJ2-2,CASSLKVGGWELFF,TGTGCCAGCAGCCTAAAAGTGGGGGGCTGGGAGCTGTTTTTT
NA,TRBV5-6,NA,TRBJ1-2,CASSLAKGYYGYTF,TGTGCCAGCAGCTTGGCCAAAGGGTACTATGGCTACACCTTC
NA,TRBV5-6,few,TRBJ1-5,CASSLGQYYQPQHF,TGTGCCAGCAGCTTGGGGCAGTATTATCAGCCCCAGCATTTT
NA,TRBV6-5,few,TRBJ2-1,CASSLQDSSYNEQFF,TGTGCCAGCAGTTTGCAGGACAGCTCCTACAATGAGCAGTTCTTC
TRBD2,TRBV7-2,NA,TRBJ2-5,CASSSTSGVGATQYF,TGTGCCAGCAGCAGTACTAGCGGAGTGGGGGCGACCCAGTACTTC
TRBD1,TRBV7-2,few,TRBJ1-2,CASSPGTGAYGYTF,TGTGCCAGCAGCCCCGGGACAGGGGCATATGGCTACACCTTC
NA,TRBV25-1,few,TRBJ1-2,CASSDLLGNYGYTF,TGTGCCAGCAGTGATTTGTTAGGGAACTATGGCTACACCTTC
NA,TRBV19,NA,TRBJ2-3,CASSRDQPADTQYF,TGTGCCAGTAGCCGGGACCAGCCTGCAGATACGCAGTATTTT
NA,TRBV6-6,NA,TRBJ1-6,CASSYSSPGRNSPLHF,TGTGCCAGCAGTTACTCGTCCCCAGGGCGGAATTCACCCCTCCACTTT
NA,TRBV10-3,NA,TRBJ2-5,CAISGGVSETQYF,TGTGCCATCAGTGGAGGTGTATCAGAGACCCAGTACTTC
NA,TRBV9,few,TRBJ1-1,CASSVDPTVEAFF,TGTGCCAGCAGCGTCGATCCGACGGTTGAAGCTTTCTTT